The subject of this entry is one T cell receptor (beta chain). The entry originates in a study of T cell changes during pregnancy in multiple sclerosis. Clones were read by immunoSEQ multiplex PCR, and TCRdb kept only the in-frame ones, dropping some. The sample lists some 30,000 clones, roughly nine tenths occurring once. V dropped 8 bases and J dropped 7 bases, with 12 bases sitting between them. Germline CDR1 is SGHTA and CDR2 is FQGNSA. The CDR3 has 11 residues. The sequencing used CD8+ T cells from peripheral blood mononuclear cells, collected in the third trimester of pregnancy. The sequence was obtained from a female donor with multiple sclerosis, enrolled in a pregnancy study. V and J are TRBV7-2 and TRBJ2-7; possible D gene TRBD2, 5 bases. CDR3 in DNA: TGTGCCAGCGGGGTTTCGGGAGAGCAGTACTTC. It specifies CASGVSGEQYF. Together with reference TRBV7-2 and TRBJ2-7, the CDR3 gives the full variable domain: GAGVSQSPSNKVTEKGKDVELRCDPISGHTALYWYRQSLGQGLEFLIYFQGNSAPDKSGLPSDRFSAERTGGSVSTLTIQRTQQEDSAVYLCASGVSGEQYFGPGTRLTVT.